This passage covers 32 T cell receptor beta chains from one sample sequenced in a study of blood T cell repertoires in COVID-19. Here immunoSEQ multiplex PCR was the method, and the copy in TCRdb shows in-frame clones only, minus some. In the table there are about 300,000 clones, approximately 88% of which are singletons. The sample was peripheral blood. The source is a woman in her twenties or thirties who had recovered from COVID-19.

The genes are TRBV5-5 and TRBJ2-1, with D unresolved. CDR3 size: 15 residues. Trimming stripped 0 bases from V and 2 bases from J, with 9 bases between. Germline lookup yields CDR1 SGHKS and CDR2 YYEKEE (reference sequence). CDR3 loop: CASSLGVSPYNEQFF. CDR3 nucleotide sequence: TGTGCCAGCAGCTTGGGAGTGAGCCCCTACAATGAGCAGTTCTTC.

The V call is TRBV12-5, the J call TRBJ2-5; a possible D gene is TRBD2 (6 bases). CDR1 is LGHNT and CDR2 is FRNRAP in the germline V gene. CDR3 size: 13 residues. V lost 5 bases and J lost 5, with 12 bases in between. The CDR3 spells CASGPSGRETQYF. CDR3 sequence (DNA): TGTGCTAGTGGTCCGAGCGGGCGCGAGACCCAGTACTTC.

In this sample, this clone turned up once. The chain carries TRBV3-1 (or the pseudogene TRBV3-2) and TRBJ1-1; D not resolved. The germline CDR1 and CDR2 sequences are LGHDT and YNNKEL (reference sequence). There are 15 residues in the CDR3. Between the trimmed V and J ends, which lost 4 bases and 1 base, there was a span of 13 bases. In DNA, the CDR3 is TGTGCCAGCAGCCTACCGGGATCTCCGAACACTGAAGCTTTCTTT. It specifies CASSLPGSPNTEAFF.

The CDR3 DNA reads as TGTGCCAGCAGCCAAGACCCTGAGCGGGGACAAAACATTCAGTACTTC. Translating gives CASSQDPERGQNIQYF. The chain links TRBV3-1 (or the pseudogene TRBV3-2) to TRBJ2-4; 7 bases line up with TRBD2. From germline, CDR1 is LGHDT and CDR2 YNNKEL (reference sequence). V lost 0 bases, J lost 5 bases, and 7 bases stayed unmatched. This CDR3 has 16 residues.

The rearrangement uses TRBV3-1 (or the pseudogene TRBV3-2) and TRBJ1-6, with unresolved D. This CDR3 spans 16 amino acids. V was shortened by 0 bases and J by 10 bases, with 16 bases between the two germline ends. The germline V gene encodes CDR1 LGHDT and CDR2 YNNKEL (reference sequence). The CDR3 loop is CASSQDSAVGRSPLHF. CDR3 sequence (DNA): TGTGCCAGCAGCCAAGATTCGGCGGTTGGGAGGTCACCCCTCCACTTT.

The chain combines TRBV5-1 with TRBJ2-7; 10 bases are shared with TRBD2. The V segment lost 0 bases and the J segment 3 bases; nucleotides outside the gene matches: 3. Germline-derived CDR1 and CDR2 are SGHRS and YFSETQ. The CDR3 is 15 residues long. The DNA of the CDR3 is TGCGCCAGCAGCTTGGGCCGGACTAGCGGCTACGAGCAGTACTTC. Protein sequence: CASSLGRTSGYEQYF.

As for this clone: A read error may be the cause here, since a much bigger clone is one base away. The genes are TRBV6-2 or TRBV6-3 and TRBJ1-2, with 7 nucleotides matching TRBD1. From germline, CDR1 is MNHEY and CDR2 SVGEGT. The CDR3 covers 13 residues. With V trimmed by 5 bases and J by 4 bases, 4 bases remained unmatched. The CDR3 reads CASSPWDSYGYTF. CDR3 bases: TGTGCCAGCAGTCCCTGGGACAGCTATGGCTACACCTTC.

The V gene is TRBV4-2, the J gene TRBJ1-5; possible D gene TRBD1, 5 bases. CDR3 length: 13 residues. The V gene lost 0 bases and the J gene lost 10 bases, with 10 bases spanning the gap. Germline V lookup: CDR1 LGHNA, CDR2 YNFKEQ. The CDR3 region has the DNA TGTGCCAGCAGCCAAGAACGGCAGGGTCCCCAGCATTTT. Translation: CASSQERQGPQHF.

The chain links TRBV2 to TRBJ2-5; no reliable D call. Germline values: CDR1 SNHLY, CDR2 FYNNEI. This CDR3 region has 14 residues. Trimming shortened V by 4 bases and J by 3 bases, and 12 bases separated the two germline ends. In DNA, the CDR3 is TGTGCCAGCAGTGTCATTAGTTTGGAAGAGACCCAGTACTTC. Its protein is CASSVISLEETQYF.

With respect to this clone: At one boundary the junction diverges from the germline segment, which might be a read error. The chain uses TRBV18 and TRBJ2-5; 7 nucleotides align to TRBD2. This CDR3 comprises 16 residues. The germline V gene has CDR1 KGHSH and CDR2 LQKENI. The CDR3 spells CAGSPKRGDLRETQYF. DNA for the CDR3: TGTGCCGGCTCACCAAAGCGGGGAGACCTCCGGGAGACCCAGTACTTC.

The CDR3 spells CASSPPYNTEAFF. CDR3 nucleotides: TGTGCCAGCAGTCCCCCCTACAACACTGAAGCTTTCTTT. The chain uses TRBV12-3 or TRBV12-4 and TRBJ1-1; D is uncertain. V gave up 5 bases and J gave up 2 bases, with 9 bases separating them. The CDR3 is 13 residues long.

This clone was seen a single time. The chain joins TRBV11-2 to TRBJ1-1; a possible D gene is TRBD1 (5 bases). V was shortened by 3 bases and J by 10 bases, with 18 bases between the two germline ends. The CDR3 consists of 14 residues. CDR1 SGHAT and CDR2 FQNNGV come from the germline V gene. The CDR3 nucleotides are TGTGCCAGCAGCTTGGGGCATGAGCCGGGAGGAGCTTTCTTT. Amino acids: CASSLGHEPGGAFF.

To note about this clone: The sample holds other DNA sequences that translate to the same CDR3. The rearrangement joins TRBV7-9 to TRBJ1-1; D unclear. This CDR3 has 13 residues. Germline loops: CDR1 SEHNR, CDR2 FQNEAQ (reference sequence). Deletions cut 2 bases from V and 0 bases from J, with 4 bases between. The CDR3 here is CASSLQVNTEAFF. CDR3 nucleotide sequence: TGTGCCAGCAGCTTACAGGTGAACACTGAAGCTTTCTTT. The full variable domain, with the rest looked up from reference TRBV7-9 and TRBJ1-1, is DTGVSQNPRHKITKRGQNVTFRCDPISEHNRLYWYRQTLGQGPEFLTYFQNEAQLEKSRLLSDRFSAERPKGSFSTLEIQRTEQGDSAMYLCASSLQVNTEAFFGQGTRLTVV.

This CDR3 is CASSGTGSGELFF. CDR3 in DNA: TGTGCCAGCAGCGGGACAGGGTCCGGGGAGCTGTTTTTT. The V gene is TRBV2, the J gene TRBJ2-2, with 9 bases lining up with TRBD1. The CDR3 is 13 residues long. Germline V lookup: CDR1 SNHLY, CDR2 FYNNEI. J was trimmed by 6 bases and V by 6 bases; bases with no gene match: 2.

V gene TRBV24-1 combines with J gene TRBJ2-5, with D perhaps matching TRBD1 (6 bases). The CDR3 is made up of 15 amino acids. V shed 6 bases and J shed 5 bases, with 18 bases lying between them. Germline CDR1 reads KGHDR; CDR2 reads SFDVKD. The chain's CDR3 is CATSSPSGAGETQYF. The CDR3 DNA is TGTGCCACCAGTTCCCCTTCAGGGGCCGGGGAGACCCAGTACTTC.

This clone was detected only a few times. V gene TRBV13 combines with J gene TRBJ2-5; tentative D call: TRBD2 (7 bases). This CDR3 has 13 residues. Trimming removed 5 bases from V and 4 bases from J, with 11 bases in between. Germline V CDR1 and CDR2: PRHDT, FYEKMQ (reference sequence). The CDR3 bases are TGTGCCAGCAGCGGGGGGGCCGTAGAGACCCAGTACTTC. Translation: CASSGGAVETQYF.

This clone was detected once. CDR3 sequence (DNA): TGTGCCAGCAGCTACTTACCCGGGACAGGGGTAGTTGAGCAGTTCTTC. Translation gives CASSYLPGTGVVEQFF. This chain uses TRBV28 with TRBJ2-1, with 10 positions matching TRBD1. Germline lookup yields CDR1 MDHEN and CDR2 SYDVKM. The CDR3 loop spans 16 amino acids. Trimming removed 6 bases from V and 9 bases from J; junction bases left unmatched: 14.

With regard to this clone: In the same sample, other DNA sequences code for this CDR3. This chain uses TRBV24-1 with TRBJ1-1; D is possibly TRBD1 (5 bases). The CDR3 contains 13 residues. V lost 0 bases to trimming and J lost 5 bases, with 6 bases between them. Looked up from germline, CDR1 is KGHDR and CDR2 is SFDVKD. The CDR3 nucleotides read TGTGCCACCAGTGATTTGAGGGGTACTGAAGCTTTCTTT. Translating it yields CATSDLRGTEAFF.

The gene calls are TRBV7-6 and TRBJ2-5; D perhaps matches TRBD2 (7 bases). The CDR3 has 15 amino acids. CDR1 is SGHVS, CDR2 FNYEAQ, per germline. V shed 5 bases and J shed 5 bases, with 18 bases lying between them. DNA of the CDR3: TGTGCCAGCAGCGATAGGGGGGGCCGATGGGAGACCCAGTACTTC. As protein: CASSDRGGRWETQYF.

The chain joins TRBV3-1 (or the pseudogene TRBV3-2) to TRBJ2-3; 9 nucleotides match TRBD2. The CDR3 runs to 17 residues. V was pared by 0 bases and J by 7 bases, with 11 bases of the junction left unmatched. CDR1 is LGHDT and CDR2 is YNNKEL in the germline V gene (reference sequence). DNA of the CDR3: TGTGCCAGCAGCCAAGAGGCCGGGCGGGGGGGCCCGAATACGCAGTATTTT. This codes for CASSQEAGRGGPNTQYF.

The chain combines TRBV6-2 or TRBV6-3 with TRBJ1-5, with 7 bases matching TRBD1. The V gene's germline CDR1 is MNHEY and CDR2 SVGEGT. The junction had 8 bases not matched to a gene; V was cut back by 1 base and J by 2 bases. The CDR3 extends over 17 amino acids. CDR3 loop: CASSYFRDRTRNQPQHF. The CDR3, as DNA: TGTGCCAGCAGTTACTTCCGGGACAGAACACGCAATCAGCCCCAGCATTTT.

This clone was seen just once. The gene calls are TRBV24-1 and TRBJ2-3; TRBD1 agrees at 8 bases. Germline CDR1 is KGHDR and CDR2 is SFDVKD. V trimming: 1 base; J trimming: 1 base; junction bases outside the gene matches: 3. The CDR3 has 16 residues. CDR3 sequence: CATSDFEGQGTDTQYF. The CDR3 DNA is TGTGCCACCAGTGATTTTGAGGGACAGGGCACAGATACGCAGTATTTT.

The chain joins TRBV15 to TRBJ1-5, with 7 bases identical to TRBD1. The CDR3 is 13 amino acids. The V gene end was trimmed by 5 bases and the J gene end by 5 bases; junction bases not matched to a gene: 3. Germline values: CDR1 LNHNV, CDR2 YYDKDF (reference sequence). The CDR3 loop reads CATSVDRDQPQHF. The CDR3 nucleotides are TGTGCCACCAGCGTAGACAGGGATCAGCCCCAGCATTTT.

This clone showed up many times. The gene calls are TRBV28 and TRBJ1-1; 7 bases are shared with TRBD1. This CDR3 has 14 residues. The V segment lost 7 bases and the J segment 4 bases; nucleotides outside the gene matches: 9. From germline, CDR1 is MDHEN and CDR2 SYDVKM. CDR3 bases: TGTGCCAGCATCCGAGGGGGCGCAAGCACTGAAGCTTTCTTT. Translation: CASIRGGASTEAFF.

About this clone itself: Other nucleotide sequences in the sample specify the same CDR3. The chain uses TRBV7-8 and TRBJ1-1, with D perhaps matching TRBD1 (5 bases). Germline values: CDR1 SGHVS, CDR2 FQNEAQ. This CDR3 is 14 amino acids long. Trimming stripped 1 base from V and 2 bases from J, with 8 bases between. DNA for the CDR3: TGTGCCAGCAGCTTAGTGCGGGGCAACACTGAAGCTTTCTTT. This translates into CASSLVRGNTEAFF.

The chain uses TRBV7-3 and TRBJ1-5; 7 bases are a match to TRBD1. Trimming at V came to 6 bases and at J to 7 bases, leaving 6 bases not matched to a gene. This CDR3 is built from 13 residues. Germline CDR1 reads SGHTA; CDR2 reads FQGTGA. The CDR3 loop is CASRVDRDQPQHF. CDR3 in DNA: TGTGCCAGCAGAGTAGACAGGGACCAGCCCCAGCATTTT.

CDR3 nucleotide sequence: TGTGCCAGCAGTTACTCCAATCCCGGTAGCTCCTACGAGCAGTACTTC. This translates into CASSYSNPGSSYEQYF. V usage is TRBV6-6 and J usage is TRBJ2-7; no definite D call. This CDR3 comprises 16 residues. The germline V and J ends were trimmed by 0 bases and 0 bases, with 12 bases remaining between them. In germline, CDR1 is MNHNY, CDR2 SVGAGI (reference sequence).

The V gene is TRBV3-1 (or the pseudogene TRBV3-2), the J gene TRBJ2-1; TRBD2 agrees at 13 bases. Germline values: CDR1 LGHDT, CDR2 YNNKEL (reference sequence). With V trimmed by 5 bases and J by 8 bases, 6 bases remained unmatched. CDR3 length equals 15 residues. The CDR3 DNA reads as TGTGCCAGCAGCAAGGGACTAGCGGGGCCGGATGAGCAGTTCTTC. Translating gives CASSKGLAGPDEQFF.

This chain uses TRBV5-1 with TRBJ2-5, with 9 bases fitting TRBD2. Germline V gene data show CDR1 as SGHRS and CDR2 as YFSETQ. The CDR3 spans 16 residues. V was pared by 0 bases and J by 1 base, with 4 bases of the junction left unmatched. The DNA of the CDR3 is TGCGCCAGCAGCTTGGGTCCAGCGGGGGGCCAAGAGACCCAGTACTTC. Its translation: CASSLGPAGGQETQYF.

The rearrangement uses TRBV24-1 and TRBJ2-2, with 9 bases identical to TRBD1. The CDR3 sequence is 16 residues long. Trimming at V came to 5 bases and at J to 4 bases, leaving 7 bases not matched to a gene. Germline CDR1 and CDR2: KGHDR and SFDVKD. The CDR3 here is CATSGRTGVRTGELFF. Written as DNA, the CDR3 is TGTGCCACCAGTGGGCGGACAGGGGTGCGCACCGGGGAGCTGTTTTTT.

The chain is built from TRBV7-9 and TRBJ1-6; the D gene is possibly TRBD1 (6 bases). The CDR3 consists of 14 residues. Trimming shortened V by 3 bases and J by 7 bases, and 10 bases separated the two germline ends. Germline CDR1 reads SEHNR; CDR2 reads FQNEAQ (reference sequence). CDR3 region: CASSFYTGNSPLHF. The CDR3 region has the DNA TGTGCCAGCAGCTTTTATACAGGGAATTCACCCCTCCACTTT.

The chain carries TRBV5-1 and TRBJ2-1, with D unresolved. This CDR3 has 13 amino acids. CDR1 is SGHRS, CDR2 YFSETQ, per germline. The V and J ends lost 2 bases and 8 bases respectively, with 11 bases between them. The CDR3 reads CASSFAVLDEQFF. In DNA form, the CDR3 reads TGCGCCAGCAGCTTTGCGGTTTTGGATGAGCAGTTCTTC.